These 9 T cell receptor beta chains share one sample of origin, sequenced in a study of cytomegalovirus exposure and HLA in healthy donors. Use of 60 Vbeta and 13 Jbeta primers characterized the PCR. Assay: immunoSEQ multiplex PCR; the TCRdb copy retains only in-frame clones and omits some. The repertoire consists of 120,000 or so clones, with roughly 80% occurring once and the leading ten covering 4%. The sample consisted of PBMCs. All receptors come from a man aged 18 to 29 in good health and CMV-seropositive.

V and J are TRBV4-1 and TRBJ2-2, with 7 nucleotides matching TRBD1. The CDR3 is 16 residues long. V was pared by 2 bases and J by 4 bases, with 7 bases of the junction left unmatched. The germline V gene has CDR1 MGHRA and CDR2 YSYEKL. The CDR3 sequence is CASSQQTGTVTGELFF. The CDR3 DNA sequence: TGCGCCAGCAGCCAACAGACGGGGACAGTCACCGGGGAGCTGTTTTTT.

This clone was seen a few times. The CDR3 nucleotides read TGTGCCAGCAGCTCCACTGACAGGGGCCAAGAGACCCAGTACTTC. Its protein product is CASSSTDRGQETQYF. The chain uses TRBV7-9 and TRBJ2-5; 8 nucleotides line up with TRBD1. Losses at the gene ends were 4 bases for V and 1 base for J; bases not matched to a gene: 5. Germline lookup yields CDR1 SEHNR and CDR2 FQNEAQ (reference sequence). The CDR3 is 15 residues long.

The chain employs TRBV30 and TRBJ1-1; 7 bases map to TRBD1. The CDR3 is made up of 14 amino acids. Unmatched junction bases numbered 10, after V lost 4 bases and J lost 5 bases. Germline values: CDR1 GTSNPN, CDR2 SVGIG (reference sequence). CDR3: CAWIPPTGRTEAFF. CDR3 coding DNA: TGTGCCTGGATCCCCCCGACAGGGCGGACTGAAGCTTTCTTT.

V usage is TRBV9 and J usage is TRBJ1-6, with 9 bases matching TRBD1. CDR3 length equals 14 residues. V gave up 3 bases and J gave up 9 bases; unmatched junction bases: 4. Germline V gene lookup returns CDR1 SGDLS and CDR2 YYNGEE. The CDR3 region is CASSAGTGLSPLHF. The DNA for the CDR3 is TGTGCCAGCAGCGCTGGGACAGGGCTTTCACCCCTCCACTTT.

The V gene is TRBV10-1, the J gene TRBJ2-7; a weak D match, TRBD2 (5 bases). CDR3 length equals 13 residues. CDR1 and CDR2 from the germline V gene are WNHNN and SYGVQD (reference sequence). Trimming removed 4 bases at V and 1 base at J, with 8 bases between. CDR3 sequence: CASSVGLSYEQYF. For the CDR3, the DNA is TGCGCCAGCAGTGTTGGACTGTCCTACGAGCAGTACTTC.

The chain uses TRBV5-4 and TRBJ2-2; 7 bases line up with TRBD2. Germline-derived CDR1 and CDR2 are SGHNT and YYREEE (reference sequence). The CDR3 is made up of 15 amino acids. Trimming took 4 bases from V and 4 from J; bases not matched to a gene: 7. CDR3 region: CASSRDYSSTGELFF. The CDR3 nucleotides are TGTGCCAGCAGCCGGGACTATTCGAGCACCGGGGAGCTGTTTTTT.

Here the CDR3 reads CASSVGTSNQPQHF. CDR3 nucleotide sequence: TGTGCCAGCAGCGTCGGGACAAGTAATCAGCCCCAGCATTTT. The chain recombines TRBV9 with TRBJ1-5, with a tentative D call TRBD1 (6 bases). There are 14 residues in the CDR3. V lost 2 bases, J lost 4 bases, and 10 bases lay in between. CDR1 SGDLS and CDR2 YYNGEE come from the germline V gene.

The rearrangement uses TRBV27 and TRBJ2-2, with 8 bases aligning to TRBD2. The CDR3 length is 16 residues. Per germline, CDR1 MNHEY and CDR2 SMNVEV (reference sequence). Germline trimming cut 5 bases from V and 4 bases from J; bases unmatched to any gene: 9. CDR3 nucleotides: TGTGCCAGCAGTCTCTACGGGAGGGGGACCACCGGGGAGCTGTTTTTT. It specifies CASSLYGRGTTGELFF.

V is TRBV11-3 and J is TRBJ2-5; D is perhaps TRBD2 (5 bases). The length of the CDR3 is 15 residues. Looked up from germline, CDR1 is SGHNT and CDR2 is YENEEA. Deletions cut 1 base from V and 3 bases from J, with 12 bases between. CDR3 in DNA: TGTGCCAGCAGCTTAGGTTTAGGGAGAGAAGAGACCCAGTACTTC. Protein: CASSLGLGREETQYF.